The entry below describes one T cell receptor (beta chain). TCRdb's copy holds only in-frame clones and misses some; the assay was immunoSEQ multiplex PCR. There are fewer than 200,000 clones in the sample; around 85% occur only once, and under 4% lies in the top ten. The data are from a study of blood T cell repertoires in COVID-19. Study-wide background: T cells, B-cell-depleted T cells, or PBMCs supplied cDNA or gDNA.

This TCR was sampled from a human donor with acute or convalescent COVID-19. The donor label of this sample is uncertain. Sequencing was carried out using peripheral blood.

For the CDR3, the DNA is TGCGCCAGCACCATGACAGGGGGCGCAGAGACCCAGTACTTC. This translates into CASTMTGGAETQYF. V is TRBV5-1 and J is TRBJ2-5; 10 bases are shared with TRBD1. There are 14 residues in the CDR3. Trimming took 6 bases from V and 4 from J; bases not matched to a gene: 6. Germline V gene data show CDR1 as SGHRS and CDR2 as YFSETQ.